Only one count was recorded for the clone carrying this T cell receptor beta chain. This entry belongs to a study of blood T cell repertoires in COVID-19. Overall study context: Collection of acute and convalescent COVID-19 samples took place in the United States, Italy and Spain.

Trimming cost V 1 base and J 4 bases, with 10 bases left between them. CDR3 size: 14 residues. Germline V gives CDR1 LNHDA, CDR2 SQIVND (reference sequence). Produced via immunoSEQ multiplex PCR; TCRdb's table is partial and in-frame only. In the table there are approximately 350,000 clones, almost 90% of which are singletons. The receptor's source is a woman in her 70s with COVID-19, enrolled during active disease. The rearrangement uses TRBV19 and TRBJ1-1; D may be TRBD1 (6 bases). The sample comprised peripheral blood. The CDR3 loop is CASSIGGRATEAFF. The CDR3 nucleotides read TGTGCCAGTAGTATAGGGGGGCGGGCCACTGAAGCTTTCTTT.